A selection of T cell receptor beta chains follows, all from one sample in a study of T cell responses to AZD1222 COVID-19 vaccine. Assay used: immunoSEQ multiplex PCR; TCRdb lists only in-frame clones, some missing. Of around 50,000 clones in the sample, about 81% were seen once. This specimen was peripheral blood, taken on day 0 of AZD1222 vaccination. Receptors originate from an adult in good health. Each CDR3 is given with its conserved first and last residue. A D gene is named only where the DNA matches it firmly. Where a row states a size, it is once, few, many or the class of an expanded clone; other rows omit it.

v_gene: TRBV28; j_gene: TRBJ2-3; abundance: .; d_gene: .; CDR3nt: TGTGCCAGCGGGGGGACAGCAATCACAGATACGCAGTATTTT; CDR3aa: CASGGTAITDTQYF
v_gene: TRBV3-1/TRBV3-2; j_gene: TRBJ2-1; abundance: .; d_gene: .; CDR3nt: TGTGCCAGCAGCCGCTCCGGGACCAGCAGTGAGCAGTTCTTC; CDR3aa: CASSRSGTSSEQFF
v_gene: TRBV25-1; j_gene: TRBJ2-1; abundance: .; d_gene: TRBD1; CDR3nt: TGTGCCAGCAGTGGGCCCCTCGGGACAGGGGCTGTTAATGAGCAGTTCTTC; CDR3aa: CASSGPLGTGAVNEQFF
v_gene: TRBV4-1; j_gene: TRBJ2-7; abundance: .; d_gene: TRBD2; CDR3nt: TGCGCCAGCAGCCAAGAAGTCACCCTTAGCGGGGTCTCCTACGAGCAGTACTTC; CDR3aa: CASSQEVTLSGVSYEQYF
v_gene: TRBV2; j_gene: TRBJ1-2; abundance: .; d_gene: TRBD1; CDR3nt: TGTGCCAGCAGTGAGTGGAACAGGGGTAATGGCTACACCTTC; CDR3aa: CASSEWNRGNGYTF
v_gene: TRBV7-9; j_gene: TRBJ2-2; abundance: .; d_gene: .; CDR3nt: TGTGCCAGCAGCTTCTACGACAGACCGGGTTCCGGGGAGCTGTTTTTT; CDR3aa: CASSFYDRPGSGELFF
v_gene: TRBV9; j_gene: TRBJ2-6; abundance: .; d_gene: .; CDR3nt: TGTGCCAGCAGCGTAGATGCGACAGTGAACTCTGGGGCCAACGTCCTGACTTTC; CDR3aa: CASSVDATVNSGANVLTF
v_gene: TRBV7-7; j_gene: TRBJ1-6; abundance: .; d_gene: .; CDR3nt: TGTGCTAGCAGCTTAGCGGGCATGGTTTGGGGGCGTTCGGATAATTCACCCCTCCACTTT; CDR3aa: CASSLAGMVWGRSDNSPLHF
v_gene: TRBV6-5; j_gene: TRBJ1-2; abundance: .; d_gene: TRBD1; CDR3nt: TGTGCCAGCAGTCGCCGACAGGGAGGCTATGGCTACACCTTC; CDR3aa: CASSRRQGGYGYTF
v_gene: TRBV15; j_gene: TRBJ1-3; abundance: .; d_gene: .; CDR3nt: TGTGCCACCAGCAGAGGGGGACTTATGGCTGCCATATATTTT; CDR3aa: CATSRGGLMAAIYF
v_gene: TRBV7-8; j_gene: TRBJ1-4; abundance: few; d_gene: .; CDR3nt: TGTGCCAGCAGCTCCCTTGAGACCGGAAATGAAAAACTGTTTTTT; CDR3aa: CASSSLETGNEKLFF
v_gene: TRBV9; j_gene: TRBJ1-6; abundance: .; d_gene: .; CDR3nt: TGTGCCAGCAGCGTAGGCGACAGCTCCTATAATTCACCCCTCCACTTT; CDR3aa: CASSVGDSSYNSPLHF
v_gene: TRBV2; j_gene: TRBJ1-3; abundance: .; d_gene: TRBD1; CDR3nt: TGTGCCAGCAGCGTTGGGACAGCGGCTGGAAACACCATATATTTT; CDR3aa: CASSVGTAAGNTIYF
v_gene: TRBV5-8; j_gene: TRBJ2-7; abundance: .; d_gene: .; CDR3nt: TGTGCCAGCAGCTTGGTGCAGCTAAAGACCTACGAGCAGTACTTC; CDR3aa: CASSLVQLKTYEQYF
v_gene: TRBV29-1; j_gene: TRBJ1-4; abundance: .; d_gene: .; CDR3nt: TGCAGCGTTAACCGGGACGGGGGTGAAAAACTGTTTTTT; CDR3aa: CSVNRDGGEKLFF
v_gene: TRBV6-5; j_gene: TRBJ2-3; abundance: .; d_gene: .; CDR3nt: TGTGCCAGCATTCCCGGGGGAAGCACAGATACGCAGTATTTT; CDR3aa: CASIPGGSTDTQYF
v_gene: TRBV11-2; j_gene: TRBJ2-2; abundance: once; d_gene: TRBD1; CDR3nt: TGTGCCAGCCGGGGCGGGACAGGGAACACCGGGGAGCTGTTTTTT; CDR3aa: CASRGGTGNTGELFF
v_gene: TRBV19; j_gene: TRBJ1-1; abundance: medium-sized; d_gene: .; CDR3nt: TGTGCCAGTAGGACCACAGCGAAGAACACTGAAGCTTTCTTT; CDR3aa: CASRTTAKNTEAFF
v_gene: TRBV14; j_gene: TRBJ1-4; abundance: .; d_gene: .; CDR3nt: TGTGCCAGCAGCCGGTTAAGAGCTTCAACTAATGAAAAACTGTTTTTT; CDR3aa: CASSRLRASTNEKLFF
v_gene: TRBV7-8; j_gene: TRBJ2-1; abundance: .; d_gene: TRBD2; CDR3nt: TGTGCCAGCAGCACGGGACTAGCGGTATACAATGAGCAGTTCTTC; CDR3aa: CASSTGLAVYNEQFF
v_gene: TRBV21-1; j_gene: TRBJ2-2; abundance: .; d_gene: .; CDR3nt: TGTGCCAGCAGCAAAGTAGGGGAGCTGTTTTTT; CDR3aa: CASSKVGELFF
v_gene: TRBV12-3/TRBV12-4; j_gene: TRBJ1-2; abundance: .; d_gene: .; CDR3nt: TGTGCCAGCAGACTGGAGACGGCGGGCTACACCTTC; CDR3aa: CASRLETAGYTF